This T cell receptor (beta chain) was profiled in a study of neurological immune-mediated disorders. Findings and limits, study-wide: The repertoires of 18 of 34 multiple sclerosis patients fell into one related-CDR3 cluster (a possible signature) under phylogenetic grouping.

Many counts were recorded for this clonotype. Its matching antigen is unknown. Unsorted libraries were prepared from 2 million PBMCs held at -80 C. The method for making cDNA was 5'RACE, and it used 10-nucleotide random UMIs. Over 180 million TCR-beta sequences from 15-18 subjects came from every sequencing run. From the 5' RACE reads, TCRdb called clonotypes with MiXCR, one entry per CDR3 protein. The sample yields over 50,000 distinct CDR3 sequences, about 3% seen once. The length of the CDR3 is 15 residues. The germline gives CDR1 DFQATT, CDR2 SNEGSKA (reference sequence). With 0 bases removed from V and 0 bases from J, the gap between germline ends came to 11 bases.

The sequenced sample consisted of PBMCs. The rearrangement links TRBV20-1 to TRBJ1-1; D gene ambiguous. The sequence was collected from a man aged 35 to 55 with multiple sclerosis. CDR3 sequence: CSARDVSRLNTEAFF. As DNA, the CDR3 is TGCAGTGCTAGAGATGTATCCCGATTGAACACTGAAGCTTTCTTT.